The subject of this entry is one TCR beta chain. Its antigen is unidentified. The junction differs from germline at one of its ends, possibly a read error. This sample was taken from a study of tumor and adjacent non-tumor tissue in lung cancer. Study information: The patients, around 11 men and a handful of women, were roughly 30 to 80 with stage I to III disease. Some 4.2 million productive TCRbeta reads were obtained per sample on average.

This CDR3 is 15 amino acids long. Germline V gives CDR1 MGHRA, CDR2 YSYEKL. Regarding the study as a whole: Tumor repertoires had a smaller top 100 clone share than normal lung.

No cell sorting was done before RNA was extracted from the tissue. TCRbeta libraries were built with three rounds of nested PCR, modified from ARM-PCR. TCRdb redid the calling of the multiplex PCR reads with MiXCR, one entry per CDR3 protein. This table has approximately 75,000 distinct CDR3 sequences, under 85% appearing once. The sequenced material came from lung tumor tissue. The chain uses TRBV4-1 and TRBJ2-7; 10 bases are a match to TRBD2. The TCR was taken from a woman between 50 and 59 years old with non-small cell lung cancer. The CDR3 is CTSSHGTSGIYEQYF. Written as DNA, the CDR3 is TGCACCAGCAGCCATGGCACTAGCGGGATCTACGAGCAGTACTTC.